This TCR beta chain comes out of a study of blood T cell repertoires in COVID-19. About the research overall: Samples of COVID-19 (acute and convalescent) were obtained from the United States, Italy and Spain. PBMCs, B-cell-depleted T cells, or T cells provided the cDNA or gDNA that made up the material.

Per the original data handling: Amplification with reference gene primers provided the estimates of nucleated cell counts. Profiling relied on immunoSEQ multiplex PCR, and the TCRdb table lists in-frame clones only, not all of them. V and J calls and clone size are copied from that table; D and trimming were computed from the DNA. Among 150,000 to 180,000 clones listed, around 89% were seen once. CDR1 and CDR2 from the germline V gene are MGHDK and SYGVNS. V lost 4 bases and J lost 0, with 11 bases in between. There are 15 residues in the CDR3. This sequence was found in a middle-aged woman with acute or convalescent COVID-19. The chain links TRBV25-1 to TRBJ2-3, with a weak D call TRBD2 (5 bases). The sequenced sample was peripheral blood. CDR3 sequence: CASSVEGASTDTQYF. CDR3 DNA sequence: TGTGCCAGCAGTGTTGAGGGAGCTAGCACAGATACGCAGTATTTT.